The next 26 T cell receptor beta chains were all read from a single sample in a study of PD-1 blockade in classical Hodgkin lymphoma (TCRdb year 2020). The time point label of this sample denotes: cycle 2 day 1 (C2D1) of nivolumab. Every trial patient had relapsed following autologous stem cell transplantation, and prior brentuximab vedotin exposure was what differed among cohorts A, B and C. Receptors were amplified or captured by the immunoSEQ multiplex PCR assay. In its TCRdb copy, this immuneACCESS table keeps in-frame sequences only and misses some clones. Where compared with another copy, unresolved V genes explain less than half of these, and the others have no known cause. The sample yields 7,000 or so clones; about 76% were counted once. 30% to 40% of the sample is held by the ten biggest clonotypes. This sample comprised peripheral blood mononuclear cells (PBMCs), obtained before the second cycle of nivolumab. Receptor source: a human donor with classical Hodgkin lymphoma.

This clone appeared a few times. In DNA, the CDR3 is TGTGCCAGTAGTCCAAGGGGGCAGCTTCTAGCCAAAAACATTCAGTACTTC. Translation gives CASSPRGQLLAKNIQYF. This chain joins TRBV19 and TRBJ2-4; 7 nucleotides align to TRBD1. The V segment lost 5 bases and the J segment 0 bases; nucleotides outside the gene matches: 10. Germline V gene sequence: CDR1 LNHDA, CDR2 SQIVND (reference sequence). This CDR3 contains 17 residues.

V and J are TRBV7-2 and TRBJ1-6, with D unclear. Germline values: CDR1 SGHTA, CDR2 FQGNSA. The CDR3 is 15 amino acids. Deletions cut 1 base from V and 5 bases from J, with 9 bases between. The CDR3 sequence is CASSLEAANNSPLHF. CDR3 bases: TGTGCCAGCAGCTTAGAGGCTGCGAATAATTCACCCCTCCACTTT.

The rearrangement links TRBV6-5 to TRBJ2-7; possible D gene TRBD2, 7 bases. V gave up 6 bases and J gave up 5 bases, with 20 bases separating them. Per germline, CDR1 MNHEY and CDR2 SVGAGI. The CDR3 consists of 15 residues. The CDR3 loop is CASSGTGPGGHEQYF. CDR3 nucleotide sequence: TGTGCCAGCAGCGGTACCGGGCCGGGGGGCCACGAGCAGTACTTC.

The chain is built from TRBV5-1 and TRBJ2-5; TRBD2 matches 10 bases. The CDR3 totals 16 residues. V shed 6 bases and J 5 bases; nucleotides not matched to a gene: 13. Germline V gene sequence: CDR1 SGHRS, CDR2 YFSETQ. In nucleotides, the CDR3 is TGCGCCAGCACTAACTCGAGGCTAGCGGGGGAGGAGACCCAGTACTTC. Translated: CASTNSRLAGEETQYF.

Only a few counts were recorded for this clone. The V and J genes are TRBV11-2 and TRBJ1-6; D is perhaps TRBD1 (6 bases). Germline V gene data show CDR1 as SGHAT and CDR2 as FQNNGV. The length of the CDR3 is 15 residues. V shed 1 base and J shed 9 bases, with 13 bases lying between them. For the CDR3, the DNA is TGTGCCAGCAGCTTAGTGGGGGGGGCTAGTTCACCCCTCCACTTT. Translating gives CASSLVGGASSPLHF.

The chain employs TRBV7-2 and TRBJ1-2; D perhaps matches TRBD1 (5 bases). CDR3 length: 14 amino acids. Germline lookup yields CDR1 SGHTA and CDR2 FQGNSA. Trimming left V 3 bases short and J 4 bases short, with 12 bases between. The CDR3 spells CASSFSGSRYGYTF. CDR3 DNA sequence: TGTGCCAGCAGCTTCTCAGGGAGTCGCTATGGCTACACCTTC.

For this clone: At one of its ends the junction is not consistent with the germline gene, which may arise from a read error. The same CDR3 arises from other DNA sequences in this sample as well. The genes are TRBV28 and TRBJ2-6; 7 nucleotides align to TRBD1. In germline, CDR1 is MDHEN, CDR2 SYDVKM. This CDR3 region has 16 residues. DNA for the CDR3: TGTGCTAGCAGTTTGTGGACAGGTTCCGGGGCCAACGTCCTGACTTTC. This encodes CASSLWTGSGANVLTF.

This clone appeared a few times. The V call is TRBV7-9, the J call TRBJ1-4, with D perhaps matching TRBD1 (5 bases). Trimming left V 5 bases short and J 8 bases short, with 15 bases between. The CDR3 runs 14 residues. Germline V CDR1 and CDR2: SEHNR, FQNEAQ (reference sequence). The CDR3 here is CASSQGQEGEKLFF. The CDR3 DNA sequence: TGTGCCAGCAGCCAAGGACAAGAAGGCGAAAAACTGTTTTTT.

V is TRBV2 and J is TRBJ2-7; tentative D call: TRBD2 (6 bases). V was pared by 3 bases and J by 3 bases, with 6 bases between. This CDR3 has 12 amino acids. Germline values: CDR1 SNHLY, CDR2 FYNNEI. Here the CDR3 DNA reads TGTGCCAGCAGTGAGGGGGGCTACGAGCAGTACTTC. Encoded protein: CASSEGGYEQYF.

The chain has TRBV29-1 and TRBJ2-1; tentatively, D is TRBD1 (5 bases). Deletions cut 2 bases from V and 5 bases from J, with 13 bases between. CDR1 and CDR2 from the germline V gene are SQVTM and ANQGSEA. The length of the CDR3 is 14 residues. The CDR3 DNA reads as TGCAGCGTTGAAAGGGGCCAGGGCCACAATGAGCAGTTCTTC. Amino acid sequence: CSVERGQGHNEQFF.

J is TRBJ2-6 and V is TRBV5-1, with 8 nucleotides matching TRBD1. Germline lookup yields CDR1 SGHRS and CDR2 YFSETQ. V lost 4 bases, J lost 2 bases, and 11 bases stayed unmatched. CDR3 size: 18 residues. CDR3 sequence: CASSDGQGTVAGANVLTF. As DNA, the CDR3 is TGCGCCAGCAGCGACGGACAGGGCACGGTGGCTGGGGCCAACGTCCTGACTTTC.

The V gene is TRBV19, the J gene TRBJ2-1; 10 nucleotides line up with TRBD2. Germline loops: CDR1 LNHDA, CDR2 SQIVND (reference sequence). J was trimmed by 6 bases and V by 7 bases; bases with no gene match: 9. The CDR3 runs 15 residues. As DNA, the CDR3 is TGTGCCAGTATTGCCTTAGCGGGGGGCTCCAATGAGCAGTTCTTC. Translating it yields CASIALAGGSNEQFF. Drawing the rest from reference TRBV19 and TRBJ2-1, the complete variable domain is DGGITQSPKYLFRKEGQNVTLSCEQNLNHDAMYWYRQDPGQGLRLIYYSQIVNDFQKGDIAEGYSVSREKKESFPLTVTSAQKNPTAFYLCASIALAGGSNEQFFGPGTRLTVL.

This chain links TRBV29-1 with TRBJ2-1, with 12 nucleotides matching TRBD2. J lost 4 bases, V lost 7 bases, and 5 bases had no gene match. The CDR3 runs to 14 residues. CDR1 and CDR2 from the germline V gene are SQVTM and ANQGSEA. CDR3 nucleotides: TGCAGCGCCCCGGGACTAGCGGGTTACAATGAGCAGTTCTTC. Amino acids: CSAPGLAGYNEQFF.

The chain recombines TRBV14 with TRBJ1-2; D ambiguous. The CDR3 loop spans 15 amino acids. CDR1 is SGHDN, CDR2 FVKESK, per germline. V lost 0 bases, J lost 7 bases, and 15 bases lay in between. The CDR3 DNA is TGTGCCAGCAGCCAAGATAGTAAACGCATCATTGGCTACACCTTC. It codes for CASSQDSKRIIGYTF.

V is TRBV9 and J is TRBJ1-3, with D hard to call. V lost 0 bases, J lost 0 bases, and 13 bases lay in between. From germline, CDR1 is SGDLS and CDR2 YYNGEE. The CDR3 runs to 17 residues. The CDR3 protein is CASSVEMWADSGNTIYF. The CDR3 nucleotides read TGTGCCAGCAGCGTAGAAATGTGGGCAGACTCTGGAAACACCATATATTTT.

V usage is TRBV14 and J usage is TRBJ2-7; 11 nucleotides align to TRBD2. Trimming cost V 4 bases and J 3 bases; bases outside gene matches: 17. Germline V gene sequence: CDR1 SGHDN, CDR2 FVKESK. The CDR3 length is 19 residues. The CDR3 sequence is CASSPTGTSGYAPDYEQYF. CDR3 in DNA: TGTGCCAGCAGCCCCACCGGGACTAGCGGCTATGCACCGGACTACGAGCAGTACTTC.

The chain uses TRBV6-5 and TRBJ2-3; D unresolved. V dropped 5 bases and J dropped 0 bases, with 12 bases sitting between them. The CDR3 covers 15 residues. Germline lookup yields CDR1 MNHEY and CDR2 SVGAGI. The CDR3 region has the DNA TGTGCCAGCAGTGCGGACGGGTCGAGCACAGATACGCAGTATTTT. Its protein product is CASSADGSSTDTQYF.

This chain joins TRBV28 and TRBJ2-4; a possible D gene is TRBD2 (6 bases). The CDR3 length is 14 residues. Germline V gene data show CDR1 as MDHEN and CDR2 as SYDVKM. Trimming stripped 8 bases from V and 3 bases from J, with 14 bases between. The CDR3 region has the DNA TGTGCCAGCGTGGGAGGCACTGTCAAAAACATTCAGTACTTC. This sequence encodes CASVGGTVKNIQYF.

The genes are TRBV28 and TRBJ2-1; 10 nucleotides agree with TRBD1. Trimming removed 3 bases from V and 3 bases from J; junction bases left unmatched: 5. Germline V CDR1 and CDR2: MDHEN, SYDVKM. This CDR3 has 16 residues. CDR3 loop: CASSFWRDRGYNEQFF. The CDR3 DNA follows: TGTGCCAGCAGTTTTTGGCGGGACAGGGGCTACAATGAGCAGTTCTTC.

V and J are TRBV6-5 and TRBJ2-7; D gene unclear. V was shortened by 0 bases and J by 6 bases, with 3 bases between the two germline ends. The CDR3 loop spans 11 amino acids. The germline CDR1 and CDR2 sequences are MNHEY and SVGAGI. The CDR3 sequence is CASSYSGEQYF. In DNA, the CDR3 is TGTGCCAGCAGTTACTCAGGCGAGCAGTACTTC.

In DNA, the CDR3 is TGTGCCAGCAGCTCCCCTCGGGGGTTTGGCGAGCAGTACTTC. It specifies CASSSPRGFGEQYF. The rearrangement joins TRBV7-9 to TRBJ2-7; possible D gene TRBD2, 6 bases. Germline CDR1 SEHNR, CDR2 FQNEAQ (reference sequence). The V end was cut by 4 bases, the J end by 6 bases, with 16 bases between. The CDR3 contains 14 residues.

This clone appeared a few times. V and J are TRBV29-1 and TRBJ2-7; D uncertain. V was trimmed by 4 bases and J by 0 bases, leaving 7 bases between them. CDR1 is SQVTM, CDR2 ANQGSEA, per germline. This CDR3 region has 12 residues. Here the CDR3 reads CSVVTGSYEQYF. The CDR3 bases are TGCAGCGTTGTGACGGGCTCCTACGAGCAGTACTTC.

This clone was found once. V usage is TRBV27 and J usage is TRBJ2-7, with 11 bases matching TRBD1. The V and J ends lost 3 bases and 4 bases, in that order; junction bases with no gene match: 11. CDR1 is MNHEY, CDR2 SMNVEV, per germline (reference sequence). The CDR3 totals 17 residues. CDR3 loop: CASSLRFRGTGGYEQYF. The CDR3 nucleotides are TGTGCCAGCAGTTTGAGATTCCGGGGGACAGGGGGTTACGAGCAGTACTTC.

This chain joins TRBV28 and TRBJ2-7; D unresolved. The V and J ends lost 2 bases and 0 bases respectively, with 14 bases between them. Per germline, CDR1 MDHEN and CDR2 SYDVKM. This CDR3 has 16 residues. CDR3 in DNA: TGTGCCAGCAGTTTAGCCGCGAACTGGATCTCCTACGAGCAGTACTTC. Residues: CASSLAANWISYEQYF.

This chain links TRBV5-1 with TRBJ2-7; 9 bases fit TRBD1. The V and J ends lost 0 bases and 4 bases, in that order; junction bases with no gene match: 11. Germline-derived CDR1 and CDR2 are SGHRS and YFSETQ. The CDR3 length is 17 residues. The CDR3 DNA sequence: TGCGCCAGCAGCTTGGGAGATGTCAGCGACAGGGGGTACGAGCAGTACTTC. Its protein is CASSLGDVSDRGYEQYF.

This rearrangement joins TRBV28 to TRBJ1-4; D is perhaps TRBD1 (6 bases). Trimming left V 0 bases short and J 6 bases short, with 11 bases between. Germline V gene data show CDR1 as MDHEN and CDR2 as SYDVKM. The CDR3 runs 15 residues. The CDR3 region has the DNA TGTGCCAGCAGTTTATGGGCAGGGGTTGATGAAAAACTGTTTTTT. Amino acid sequence: CASSLWAGVDEKLFF.